These T cell receptor beta chains were read from a single sample in a study of OX40 agonist ivuxolimab in advanced cancers. Using immunoSEQ multiplex PCR, the repertoire was profiled, and TCRdb retains in-frame clones only, with some absent. In the table there are 67,000 or so clones, around 89% of which are singletons. Sample: CD4+ or CD8+ T cells sorted from blood, taken in a trial of the OX40 agonist ivuxolimab. The receptor source for this set is an adult with an advanced solid tumor such as melanoma, head and neck, liver or kidney cancer. Each CDR3 is given with its conserved first and last residue. Each record gives: V gene, J gene, CDR3 length, CDR3 protein.

TRBV28	TRBJ1-2	14	CASSFFGSGYGYTF
TRBV19	TRBJ1-2	12	CASSPGDRAYTF
TRBV4-1	TRBJ2-7	15	CASSQGTSGFYEQYF
TRBV6-5	TRBJ1-5	13	CASSAGRNQPQHF
TRBV19	TRBJ2-7	17	CASSIQKGLAGVYEQYF
TRBV28	TRBJ1-2	15	CASTPLTLLNYGYTF
TRBV7-3	TRBJ2-1	15	CASTPTRTGFDEQFF
TRBV4-2	TRBJ2-3	14	CASSPRTGSDTQYF
TRBV7-2	TRBJ1-1	13	CASSTGHNTEAFF
TRBV19	TRBJ2-1	15	CASSIGGRSRHEQFF
TRBV28	TRBJ1-4	14	CASARAGPNEKLFF
TRBV5-1	TRBJ2-2	16	CASKQSKTGDTGELFF
TRBV2	TRBJ1-1	14	CASSLDRGRGEAFF
TRBV6-5	TRBJ1-1	14	CASSSGGAGTEAFF
TRBV7-3	TRBJ2-3	19	CASSLRLIGGERSTDTQYF
TRBV7-7	TRBJ2-5	17	CASSLDGTSGSLETQYF
TRBV6-4	TRBJ2-3	15	CASSDSGQGRDTQYF
TRBV5-6	TRBJ2-7	13	CASSPIGGYEQYF
TRBV6-5	TRBJ1-2	14	CASRSTGVVNGYTF
TRBV7-3	TRBJ2-7	12	CASSLNQSPQYF
TRBV5-1	TRBJ2-7	13	CASSLVRRTEQYF
TRBV7-9	TRBJ2-2	15	CASSLGQEDTGELFF
TRBV19	TRBJ1-5	14	CASSHGGRGQPQHF
TRBV18	TRBJ1-3	15	CASSLGRISGNTIYF
TRBV23-1	TRBJ2-3	15	CARLEGQPLTDTQYF
TRBV6-4	TRBJ2-3	14	CASSPLSSTDTQYF
TRBV11-3	TRBJ2-5	13	CASSWVAQETQYF
TRBV11-3	TRBJ2-1	15	CASSPTSISYNEQFF
TRBV28	TRBJ2-7	16	CASSLWTGESFYEQYF
TRBV5-1	TRBJ2-5	15	CASSWGQGSQETQYF
TRBV5-1	TRBJ2-7	14	CASSSDGGPYEQYF
TRBV5-1	TRBJ2-7	17	CASSLISPSPRAYEQYF
TRBV19	TRBJ2-1	13	CASSIWGMNEQFF
TRBV29-1	TRBJ1-1	14	CSVRREQGSSEAFF
TRBV29-1	TRBJ1-3	11	CSAREGNTIYF
TRBV7-9	TRBJ1-1	14	CASSFGELNTEAFF
TRBV19	TRBJ2-3	14	CASRELAPTDTQYF
TRBV6-1	TRBJ1-1	14	CASSLLSQNTEAFF
TRBV11-2	TRBJ1-1	15	CASSLRFGTVTEAFF
TRBV6-1	TRBJ2-5	15	CASSELGAGGETQYF
TRBV7-8	TRBJ2-5	13	CAGPQGDQETQYF
TRBV11-2	TRBJ2-3	15	CASGRLAGSTDTQYF
TRBV5-1	TRBJ1-4	14	CASSLVAGNEKLFF
TRBV6-6	TRBJ1-1	15	CASSLGISMNTEAFF
TRBV28	TRBJ2-4	14	CASSLEPTTNIQYF
TRBV5-4	TRBJ2-3	16	CASSSAGRGFTDTQYF
TRBV6-1	TRBJ1-5	12	CASKVRDQPQHF
TRBV19	TRBJ1-2	17	CASSIGPGGDFNYGYTF
TRBV7-2	TRBJ2-7	14	CASSSSGRLWEQYF
TRBV19	TRBJ1-2	13	CASRIEVGGGYTF
TRBV27	TRBJ1-1	14	CASSLTFENTEAFF
TRBV5-6	TRBJ1-5	15	CASSLGAGWGQPQHF
TRBV19	TRBJ1-5	15	CASSIFGDSNQPQHF
TRBV5-4	TRBJ1-1	14	CASSLRQGHDEAFF
TRBV9	TRBJ2-1	15	CASSVDPGTYNEQFF
TRBV5-5	TRBJ1-5	16	CASSLVPGGGHQPQHF